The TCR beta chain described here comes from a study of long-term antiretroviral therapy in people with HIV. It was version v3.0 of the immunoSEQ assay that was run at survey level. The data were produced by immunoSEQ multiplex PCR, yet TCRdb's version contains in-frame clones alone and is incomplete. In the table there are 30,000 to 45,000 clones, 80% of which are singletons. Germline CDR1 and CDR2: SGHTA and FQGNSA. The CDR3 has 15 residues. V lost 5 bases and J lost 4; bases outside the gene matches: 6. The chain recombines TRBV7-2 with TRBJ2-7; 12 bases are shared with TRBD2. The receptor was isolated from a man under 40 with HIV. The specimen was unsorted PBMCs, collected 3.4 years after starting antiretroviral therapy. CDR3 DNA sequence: TGTGCCAGCAGCCAAGAGGGACTAGCGGGTTACGAGCAGTACTTC. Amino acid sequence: CASSQEGLAGYEQYF.